This record looks at one T cell receptor (beta chain) sequence and its context. Its specificity is unknown. The data belong to a study of cytomegalovirus exposure and HLA in healthy donors. Regarding the study as a whole: Serostatus for CMV was the only available immune exposure information. Later genetic work tied a missense DCLRE1C variant to beta-chain V and J trimming. On later analysis, the bulk of CMV-associated TCR beta chains appeared to be HLA-restricted. It emerged from a later analysis that several of the most significant clusters appeared to be linked to common viral pathogens.

PCR employed 60 Vbeta and 13 Jbeta primers. Sequenced by immunoSEQ multiplex PCR; TCRdb stores in-frame clones only, minus some. This sample has around 120,000 clones, with under 80% found just once. The length of the CDR3 is 16 residues. The V gene end was trimmed by 4 bases and the J gene end by 4 bases; junction bases not matched to a gene: 11. Germline CDR1 reads MGHRA; CDR2 reads YSYEKL. The chain uses TRBV4-1 and TRBJ2-5; the match to TRBD1 covers 8 bases. This clonotype was sampled from a woman in her fifties or sixties in good health and CMV-seropositive. Specimen: PBMCs. DNA of the CDR3: TGCGCCAGCAGCCCGTTGGGACAGGACGGAGTAGAGACCCAGTACTTC. This translates into CASSPLGQDGVETQYF.